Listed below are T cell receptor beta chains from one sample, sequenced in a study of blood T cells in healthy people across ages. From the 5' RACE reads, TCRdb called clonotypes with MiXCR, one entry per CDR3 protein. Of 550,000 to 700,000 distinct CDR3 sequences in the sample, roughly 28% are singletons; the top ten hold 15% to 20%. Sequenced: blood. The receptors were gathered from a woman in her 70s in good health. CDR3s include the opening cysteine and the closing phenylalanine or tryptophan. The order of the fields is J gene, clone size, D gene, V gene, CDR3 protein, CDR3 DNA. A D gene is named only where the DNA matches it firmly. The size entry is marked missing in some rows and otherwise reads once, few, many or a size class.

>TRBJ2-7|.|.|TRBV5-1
CASSSTGATYEQYF
TGCGCCAGCAGCTCAACGGGGGCCACCTACGAGCAGTACTTC
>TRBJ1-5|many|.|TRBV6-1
CASSDANQPQHF
TGTGCCAGCAGTGATGCTAATCAGCCCCAGCATTTT
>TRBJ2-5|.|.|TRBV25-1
CASSEYKAPRGETQYF
TGTGCCAGTAGTGAATATAAGGCACCCCGAGGGGAGACCCAGTACTTC
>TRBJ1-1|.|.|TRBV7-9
CASSFGAVNTEAFF
TGTGCCAGCAGCTTTGGAGCGGTGAACACTGAAGCTTTCTTT
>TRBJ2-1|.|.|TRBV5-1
CASSVGEYNEQFF
TGCGCCAGCAGCGTGGGCGAGTACAATGAGCAGTTCTTC
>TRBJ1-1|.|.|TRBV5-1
CASSGVGTEAFF
TGCGCCAGCAGCGGTGTCGGGACGGAAGCTTTCTTT
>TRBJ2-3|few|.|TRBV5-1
CASSLNPTDTQYF
TGCGCCAGCAGCTTGAACCCCACAGATACGCAGTATTTT
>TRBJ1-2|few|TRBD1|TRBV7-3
CASSLTGGASYGYTF
TGTGCCAGCAGCTTGACAGGGGGCGCTTCCTATGGCTACACCTTC
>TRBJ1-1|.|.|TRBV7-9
CASSSGTAGEAFF
TGTGCCAGCAGCTCAGGGACGGCTGGTGAAGCTTTCTTT
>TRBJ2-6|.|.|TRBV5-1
CASNGFDSGANVLTF
TGCGCCAGCAACGGGTTCGACTCTGGGGCCAACGTCCTGACTTTC
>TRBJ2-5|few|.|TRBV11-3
CASSLFSRGLETQYF
TGTGCCAGCAGCTTATTTTCCCGGGGCCTGGAGACCCAGTACTTC
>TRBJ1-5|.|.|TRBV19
CASSSHRPGRGQPQHF
TGTGCCAGTAGTTCCCACCGGCCCGGGCGAGGTCAGCCCCAGCATTTT
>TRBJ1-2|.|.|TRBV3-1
CASSQGGGDYGYTF
TGTGCCAGCAGCCAAGGGGGCGGTGACTATGGCTACACCTTC